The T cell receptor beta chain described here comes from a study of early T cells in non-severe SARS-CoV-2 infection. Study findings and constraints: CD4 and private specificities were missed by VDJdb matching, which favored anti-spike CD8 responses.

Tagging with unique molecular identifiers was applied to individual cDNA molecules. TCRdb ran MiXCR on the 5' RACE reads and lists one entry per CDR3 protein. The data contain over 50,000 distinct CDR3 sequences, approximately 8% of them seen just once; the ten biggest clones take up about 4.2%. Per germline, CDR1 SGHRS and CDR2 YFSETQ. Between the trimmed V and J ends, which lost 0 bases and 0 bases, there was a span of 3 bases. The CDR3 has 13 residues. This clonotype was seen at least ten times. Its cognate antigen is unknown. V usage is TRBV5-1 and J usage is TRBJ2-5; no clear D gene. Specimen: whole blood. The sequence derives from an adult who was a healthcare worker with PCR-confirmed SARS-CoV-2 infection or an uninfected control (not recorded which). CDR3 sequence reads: CASSLEYQETQYF. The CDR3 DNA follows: TGCGCCAGCAGCTTGGAGTACCAAGAGACCCAGTACTTC. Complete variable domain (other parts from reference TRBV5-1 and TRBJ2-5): KAGVTQTPRYLIKTRGQQVTLSCSPISGHRSVSWYQQTPGQGLQFLFEYFSETQRNKGNFPGRFSGRQFSNSRSEMNVSTLELGDSALYLCASSLEYQETQYFGPGTRLLVL.